Listed below are T cell receptor beta chains from one sample, sequenced in a study of patients and donors after allogeneic stem cell transplantation. TCRdb re-called the RT-PCR reads through MiXCR, storing one row per CDR3 protein. Of 200,000 to 250,000 distinct CDR3 sequences in the sample, approximately 14% are singletons; the top ten hold under 14%. Source material: blood, either unsorted or a sorted T cell fraction (not recorded which). The receptors come from a human donor who was either an allogeneic HSCT recipient or a stem cell or donor lymphocyte infusion donor (not recorded which). It is not recorded whose cells these are; they may come from a transplant donor. The CDR3 runs from the conserved cysteine through the conserved F or W. The order of the fields is CDR3 protein, CDR3 DNA, J gene, clone size, D gene, V gene. D genes are given only for firm matches. Not all rows give a size; the values are once, few, many and, for expanded clones, a class.

CDR3 protein: CASSSDTNSNQPQHF
CDR3 DNA: TGTGCCAGCAGCTCTGACACCAATAGCAATCAGCCCCAGCATTTT
J gene: TRBJ1-5
clone size: .
D gene: .
V gene: TRBV7-9

CDR3 protein: CASSLGLVGTDTEAFF
CDR3 DNA: TGTGCCAGCAGCTTGGGATTGGTGGGGACTGACACTGAAGCTTTCTTT
J gene: TRBJ1-1
clone size: many
D gene: .
V gene: TRBV5-4

CDR3 protein: CASSLTAFSTDTQYF
CDR3 DNA: TGTGCCAGCAGCTTGACGGCATTCTCCACAGATACGCAGTATTTT
J gene: TRBJ2-3
clone size: many
D gene: .
V gene: TRBV5-5

CDR3 protein: CASSSYPGQGTDTQYF
CDR3 DNA: TGCGCCAGCAGCTCATACCCGGGACAGGGGACAGATACGCAGTATTTT
J gene: TRBJ2-3
clone size: .
D gene: TRBD1
V gene: TRBV5-1

CDR3 protein: CARAPRVRYEQYF
CDR3 DNA: TGTGCCAGGGCCCCTCGGGTTAGGTACGAGCAGTACTTC
J gene: TRBJ2-7
clone size: many
D gene: .
V gene: TRBV12-3/TRBV12-4

CDR3 protein: CASRGTVPRGGDTQYF
CDR3 DNA: TGTGCCAGCAGGGGCACAGTGCCCCGGGGAGGAGATACGCAGTATTTT
J gene: TRBJ2-3
clone size: .
D gene: .
V gene: TRBV6-1

CDR3 protein: CSVDLYQGGSSYEQYF
CDR3 DNA: TGCAGCGTTGATCTCTACCAAGGAGGGAGCTCCTACGAGCAGTACTTC
J gene: TRBJ2-7
clone size: .
D gene: .
V gene: TRBV29-1

CDR3 protein: CASRYLPTGELFF
CDR3 DNA: TGTGCCAGTCGATATTTGCCCACCGGGGAGCTGTTTTTT
J gene: TRBJ2-2
clone size: .
D gene: .
V gene: TRBV19

CDR3 protein: CASSITGTSGYTDTQYF
CDR3 DNA: TGTGCCAGCAGCATAACCGGGACTAGCGGGTACACAGATACGCAGTATTTT
J gene: TRBJ2-3
clone size: few
D gene: TRBD2
V gene: TRBV4-2

CDR3 protein: CATRDGAGPQHF
CDR3 DNA: TGTGCCACCAGAGATGGCGCAGGGCCCCAGCATTTT
J gene: TRBJ1-5
clone size: few
D gene: .
V gene: TRBV24-1

CDR3 protein: CASSYGGKETQYF
CDR3 DNA: TGTGCCAGCAGTTACGGCGGGAAAGAGACCCAGTACTTC
J gene: TRBJ2-5
clone size: few
D gene: .
V gene: TRBV6-6

CDR3 protein: CASILGRVNTEAFF
CDR3 DNA: TGTGCCAGCATCTTGGGGAGGGTCAACACTGAAGCTTTCTTT
J gene: TRBJ1-1
clone size: .
D gene: .
V gene: TRBV5-6

CDR3 protein: CATTWGNQPQHF
CDR3 DNA: TGTGCTACCACCTGGGGCAATCAGCCCCAGCATTTT
J gene: TRBJ1-5
clone size: few
D gene: .
V gene: TRBV12-5

CDR3 protein: CASNHRVSNSPLHF
CDR3 DNA: TGTGCCAGCAACCACCGGGTCTCAAATTCACCCCTCCACTTT
J gene: TRBJ1-6
clone size: many
D gene: .
V gene: TRBV6-2/TRBV6-3

CDR3 protein: CASSQATDSSGANVLTF
CDR3 DNA: TGCGCCAGCAGCCAAGCGACTGATAGCTCTGGGGCCAACGTCCTGACTTTC
J gene: TRBJ2-6
clone size: many
D gene: .
V gene: TRBV4-3

CDR3 protein: CASSLGRGPASDTQYF
CDR3 DNA: TGTGCCAGCAGCTTAGGCAGGGGGCCCGCATCAGATACGCAGTATTTT
J gene: TRBJ2-3
clone size: .
D gene: TRBD1
V gene: TRBV7-8

CDR3 protein: CASSLGSRVINEQYF
CDR3 DNA: TGTGCCAGCAGCTTAGGGAGCAGGGTGATTAACGAGCAGTACTTC
J gene: TRBJ2-7
clone size: .
D gene: .
V gene: TRBV7-3

CDR3 protein: CASSLAPTGWYGYTF
CDR3 DNA: TGTGCCAGCAGTTTAGCACCGACAGGGTGGTATGGCTACACCTTC
J gene: TRBJ1-2
clone size: .
D gene: TRBD1
V gene: TRBV12-3/TRBV12-4

CDR3 protein: CASSPQGGEQFF
CDR3 DNA: TGCGCCAGCAGCCCACAGGGAGGGGAGCAGTTCTTC
J gene: TRBJ2-1
clone size: .
D gene: .
V gene: TRBV5-1

CDR3 protein: CASSLGTGPHGYTF
CDR3 DNA: TGCGCCAGCAGCTTGGGGACGGGCCCTCATGGCTACACCTTC
J gene: TRBJ1-2
clone size: many
D gene: .
V gene: TRBV5-1

CDR3 protein: CASSLTGLQSYEQYF
CDR3 DNA: TGTGCCAGCAGCCTGACAGGGCTTCAGTCCTACGAGCAGTACTTC
J gene: TRBJ2-7
clone size: few
D gene: TRBD1
V gene: TRBV2

CDR3 protein: CASSQDVEQYF
CDR3 DNA: TGTGCCAGCAGCCAAGATGTCGAGCAGTACTTC
J gene: TRBJ2-7
clone size: few
D gene: .
V gene: TRBV3-1

CDR3 protein: CASSYDGNLPEQFF
CDR3 DNA: TGCGCCAGCAGCTATGACGGGAACCTACCCGAGCAGTTCTTC
J gene: TRBJ2-1
clone size: few
D gene: .
V gene: TRBV5-1

CDR3 protein: CASSLERQRYTEAFF
CDR3 DNA: TGTGCCAGCAGCTTAGAGAGACAGAGATACACTGAAGCTTTCTTT
J gene: TRBJ1-1
clone size: .
D gene: .
V gene: TRBV7-8

CDR3 protein: CSARYYTASSSGYEQYF
CDR3 DNA: TGCAGTGCTAGATACTATACGGCGTCATCATCTGGCTACGAGCAGTACTTC
J gene: TRBJ2-7
clone size: few
D gene: .
V gene: TRBV20-1

CDR3 protein: CASSGGRSTDTQYF
CDR3 DNA: TGCGCCAGCAGCGGGGGACGAAGCACAGATACGCAGTATTTT
J gene: TRBJ2-3
clone size: few
D gene: .
V gene: TRBV5-1

CDR3 protein: CSAATFQETQYF
CDR3 DNA: TGCAGTGCAGCAACCTTTCAAGAGACCCAGTACTTC
J gene: TRBJ2-5
clone size: .
D gene: .
V gene: TRBV20-1

CDR3 protein: CATSDPGTGEYLGGYTF
CDR3 DNA: TGTGCCACCAGTGACCCCGGGACAGGGGAATATTTGGGAGGCTACACCTTC
J gene: TRBJ1-2
clone size: .
D gene: TRBD1
V gene: TRBV24-1

CDR3 protein: CASSQDSTGGTQYF
CDR3 DNA: TGCGCCAGCAGCCAAGATAGCACAGGGGGGACCCAGTACTTC
J gene: TRBJ2-5
clone size: many
D gene: TRBD1
V gene: TRBV4-1

CDR3 protein: CASSYTDYEQYF
CDR3 DNA: TGTGCCAGCAGCTATACAGATTACGAGCAGTACTTC
J gene: TRBJ2-7
clone size: many
D gene: .
V gene: TRBV7-2

CDR3 protein: CSARVPRVRGRTDTQYF
CDR3 DNA: TGCAGTGCTAGAGTTCCGCGGGTTCGGGGTCGCACAGATACGCAGTATTTT
J gene: TRBJ2-3
clone size: .
D gene: .
V gene: TRBV20-1

CDR3 protein: CASSLYSENYGYTF
CDR3 DNA: TGTGCCAGCAGCTTATACAGCGAGAACTATGGCTACACCTTC
J gene: TRBJ1-2
clone size: few
D gene: .
V gene: TRBV5-4

CDR3 protein: CASSLSRGNHQETQYF
CDR3 DNA: TGTGCCAGCAGCTTATCCCGGGGAAACCACCAAGAGACCCAGTACTTC
J gene: TRBJ2-5
clone size: .
D gene: .
V gene: TRBV13

CDR3 protein: CASTTDGSEAFF
CDR3 DNA: TGTGCCAGCACTACGGACGGATCTGAAGCTTTCTTT
J gene: TRBJ1-1
clone size: .
D gene: .
V gene: TRBV12-3/TRBV12-4

CDR3 protein: CASSFGGGLKNEQFF
CDR3 DNA: TGTGCCAGCAGCTTCGGGGGGGGCCTTAAAAATGAGCAGTTCTTC
J gene: TRBJ2-1
clone size: many
D gene: TRBD2
V gene: TRBV7-8

CDR3 protein: CASSLVSQGNQPQHF
CDR3 DNA: TGTGCCAGCAGCTTAGTTAGCCAGGGAAATCAGCCCCAGCATTTT
J gene: TRBJ1-5
clone size: medium-sized
D gene: .
V gene: TRBV7-2

CDR3 protein: CASSSNGRETF
CDR3 DNA: TGTGCCAGCAGTTCCAACGGGCGCGAGACCTTC
J gene: TRBJ1-2
clone size: .
D gene: .
V gene: TRBV2

CDR3 protein: CASNQGQVDDEQYF
CDR3 DNA: TGTGCCAGCAACCAGGGACAGGTAGACGACGAGCAGTACTTC
J gene: TRBJ2-7
clone size: .
D gene: TRBD1
V gene: TRBV9

CDR3 protein: CSASFLQRQYDNEQFF
CDR3 DNA: TGCAGTGCTAGTTTCCTCCAGCGTCAGTATGACAATGAGCAGTTCTTC
J gene: TRBJ2-1
clone size: .
D gene: .
V gene: TRBV20-1

CDR3 protein: CSVPGWTGDLFF
CDR3 DNA: TGCAGCGTCCCCGGGTGGACCGGGGACCTGTTTTTT
J gene: TRBJ2-2
clone size: .
D gene: .
V gene: TRBV29-1

CDR3 protein: CASSSRGSDLPQYF
CDR3 DNA: TGTGCCAGCAGCTCACGGGGGTCTGATTTGCCCCAGTACTTC
J gene: TRBJ2-5
clone size: .
D gene: .
V gene: TRBV5-4

CDR3 protein: CASSPDQAARTEAFF
CDR3 DNA: TGTGCCAGCAGCCCTGACCAGGCCGCAAGGACTGAAGCTTTCTTT
J gene: TRBJ1-1
clone size: few
D gene: .
V gene: TRBV7-6

CDR3 protein: CSARGTSEYNEQFF
CDR3 DNA: TGCAGTGCTAGAGGGACTAGCGAATACAATGAGCAGTTCTTC
J gene: TRBJ2-1
clone size: many
D gene: TRBD2
V gene: TRBV20-1

CDR3 protein: CASSPTGGGSNQPQHF
CDR3 DNA: TGTGCCAGCTCACCGACAGGGGGAGGTAGCAATCAGCCCCAGCATTTT
J gene: TRBJ1-5
clone size: many
D gene: TRBD1
V gene: TRBV18

CDR3 protein: CASSQPTGETFF
CDR3 DNA: TGCGCCAGCAGCCAACCTACAGGGGAAACTTTCTTT
J gene: TRBJ1-1
clone size: few
D gene: TRBD1
V gene: TRBV4-1

CDR3 protein: CASGLNGGQETQYF
CDR3 DNA: TGTGCCAGCGGACTAAACGGGGGGCAAGAGACCCAGTACTTC
J gene: TRBJ2-5
clone size: .
D gene: TRBD2
V gene: TRBV7-2

CDR3 protein: CASSQGGLAGGTDTQYF
CDR3 DNA: TGTGCCAGCAGCCAAGGCGGACTAGCGGGAGGCACAGATACGCAGTATTTT
J gene: TRBJ2-3
clone size: many
D gene: TRBD2
V gene: TRBV3-1

CDR3 protein: CASVLAGDSDTQYF
CDR3 DNA: TGTGCCAGCGTACTAGCGGGAGACTCAGATACGCAGTATTTT
J gene: TRBJ2-3
clone size: once
D gene: TRBD2
V gene: TRBV6-1

CDR3 protein: CASSYNGDTGELFF
CDR3 DNA: TGTGCCAGCAGTTACAATGGGGACACCGGGGAGCTGTTTTTT
J gene: TRBJ2-2
clone size: many
D gene: .
V gene: TRBV6-2/TRBV6-3

CDR3 protein: CASSFAGSINQPQHF
CDR3 DNA: TGTGCCAGCAGCTTTGCGGGCTCCATCAATCAGCCCCAGCATTTT
J gene: TRBJ1-5
clone size: .
D gene: .
V gene: TRBV5-4